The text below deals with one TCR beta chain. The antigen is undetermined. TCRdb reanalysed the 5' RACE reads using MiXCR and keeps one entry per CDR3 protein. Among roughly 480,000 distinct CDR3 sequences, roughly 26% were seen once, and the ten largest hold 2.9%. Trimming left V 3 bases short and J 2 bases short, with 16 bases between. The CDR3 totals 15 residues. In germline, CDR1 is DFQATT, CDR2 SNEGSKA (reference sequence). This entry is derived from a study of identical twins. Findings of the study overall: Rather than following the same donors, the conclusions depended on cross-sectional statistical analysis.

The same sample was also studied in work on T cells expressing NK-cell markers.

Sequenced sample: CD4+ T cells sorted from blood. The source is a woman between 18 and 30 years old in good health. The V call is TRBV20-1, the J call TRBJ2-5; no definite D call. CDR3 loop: CSASVRRTVQETQYF. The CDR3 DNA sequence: TGCAGTGCTAGCGTCCGAAGGACGGTACAAGAGACCCAGTACTTC.